The clone carrying this TCR beta chain was seen once. This sample stems from a study of blood T cell repertoires in COVID-19. Study as a whole: Both acute and convalescent COVID-19 samples were obtained from the United States, Italy and Spain. Sample material is recorded as cDNA or gDNA derived from T cells, B-cell-depleted T cells, or PBMCs.

The V and J ends lost 7 bases and 0 bases respectively, with 16 bases between them. The CDR3 runs to 15 residues. Germline loops: CDR1 SNHLY, CDR2 FYNNEI. Here immunoSEQ multiplex PCR was the method, and the copy in TCRdb shows in-frame clones only, minus some. This table holds a few hundred thousand clones, 80% to 90% found once. The study counted Cohort 3 donors as recovered given two negative PCRs, clearance, or symptom resolution. The specimen was PBMCs or T cells enriched from blood (not recorded which). The TCR was taken from a young man who had recovered from COVID-19. This chain connects TRBV2 to TRBJ2-7, with D perhaps matching TRBD1 (6 bases). The CDR3 reads CASKDRRTDSYEQYF. CDR3 DNA: TGTGCCAGCAAGGATCGTCGGACAGACTCCTACGAGCAGTACTTC.